Included here is one T cell receptor beta chain sequence, with context. PCR used 60 Vbeta primers and 13 Jbeta primers. The assay was immunoSEQ multiplex PCR, and TCRdb's table has in-frame clones only and misses some. The table lists about 120,000 clones, around four fifths of them singletons. Trimming took 5 bases from V and 1 from J; bases not matched to a gene: 3. From germline, CDR1 is SEHNR and CDR2 FQNEAQ (reference sequence). This CDR3 is built from 15 residues. These data belong to a study of cytomegalovirus exposure and HLA in healthy donors. For the study at large: Genotyping showed roughly 86% of approximately 430 donors falling in the Caucasian-associated ancestry cluster.

Sequenced: PBMCs. The source is a middle-aged woman in good health and CMV-seropositive. V gene TRBV7-9 combines with J gene TRBJ2-5, with 11 bases lining up with TRBD2. The CDR3 nucleotides are TGTGCCAGCAGCCATCTAGCGGGAGGCCAAGAGACCCAGTACTTC. Protein product: CASSHLAGGQETQYF.